This T cell receptor (beta chain) comes out of a study of cytomegalovirus exposure and HLA in healthy donors. Study results and caveats: Despite most TCR sequences being rare, some public TCRs occurred in many donors. Investigators reported approximately 150 TCR beta chains as tied to cytomegalovirus.

The table lists this clone with a count of one. Its antigen is unknown. The CDR3 length is 12 residues. Germline V gene lookup returns CDR1 SGHDN and CDR2 FVKESK. V lost 4 bases to trimming and J lost 6 bases, with 7 bases between them. The primer mix had 60 Vbeta and 13 Jbeta primers. Sequencing used immunoSEQ multiplex PCR; TCRdb keeps in-frame clones, though not all of them. The sample lists approximately 89,000 clones; under 80% were seen once. The clonotype was recovered from a male donor in good health and CMV-seronegative. What was sequenced was PBMCs. The chain employs TRBV14 and TRBJ1-5; D is undetermined. The CDR3 coding sequence is TGTGCCAGCAGCCTCGCAGGTCAGCCCCAGCATTTT. The encoded protein is CASSLAGQPQHF.